This entry describes one TCR beta chain. Its antigen is as yet unknown. The CDR3 runs 13 residues. Germline CDR1 SGHNT, CDR2 YYREEE (reference sequence). Unmatched junction bases numbered 3, after V lost 5 bases and J lost 5 bases. These data originate in a study of OX40 agonist ivuxolimab in advanced cancers. Findings and limits, study-wide: Expansion of clones was among the lowest in partial responders at 0.1-3.0 mg/kg.

Clones were read by immunoSEQ multiplex PCR, and TCRdb kept only the in-frame ones, dropping some. There are about 69,000 clones in the sample; about 89% occur only once, and approximately 0.3% lies in the top ten. Here the sequenced sample was CD4+ or CD8+ T cells sorted from blood, taken in a trial of the OX40 agonist ivuxolimab. The source of this sequence is an adult with an advanced solid tumor such as melanoma, head and neck, liver or kidney cancer. The chain recombines TRBV5-4 with TRBJ1-2; 10 positions agree with TRBD1. The CDR3 DNA reads as TGTGCCAGCAGACCGGGACAGGGGTATGGCTACACCTTC. Protein product: CASRPGQGYGYTF. The entire variable domain, with the rest obtained from reference TRBV5-4 and TRBJ1-2, is as follows: ETGVTQSPTHLIKTRGQQVTLRCSSQSGHNTVSWYQQALGQGPQFIFQYYREEENGRGNFPPRFSGLQFPNYSSELNVNALELDDSALYLCASRPGQGYGYTFGSGTRLTVV.